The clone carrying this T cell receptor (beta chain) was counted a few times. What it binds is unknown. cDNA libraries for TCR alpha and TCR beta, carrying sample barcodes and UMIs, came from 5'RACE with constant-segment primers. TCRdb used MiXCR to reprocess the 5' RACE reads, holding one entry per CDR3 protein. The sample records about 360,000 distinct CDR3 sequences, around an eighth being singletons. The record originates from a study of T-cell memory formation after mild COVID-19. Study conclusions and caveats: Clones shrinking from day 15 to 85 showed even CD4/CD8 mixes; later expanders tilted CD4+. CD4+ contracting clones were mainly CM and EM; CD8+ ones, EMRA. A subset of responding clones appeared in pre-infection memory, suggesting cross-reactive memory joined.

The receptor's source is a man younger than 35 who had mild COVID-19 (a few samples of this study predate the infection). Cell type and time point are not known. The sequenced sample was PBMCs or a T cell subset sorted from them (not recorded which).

The CDR3 loop reads CASSEGFTEAFF. The CDR3 bases are TGTGCCAGCAGTGAAGGGTTCACTGAAGCTTTCTTT. The chain combines TRBV6-1 with TRBJ1-1; D is uncertain. This CDR3 has 12 residues. V lost 1 base to trimming and J lost 4 bases, with 4 bases between them. Per the germline V gene, CDR1 is MNHNS and CDR2 is SASEGT.